The 19 T cell receptor beta chains reported below all come from one sample, sequenced in a study of CD8 T cells in Susac syndrome. It was with random hexamers that roughly 0.5 to 1 ug RNA was reverse transcribed. Each CDR3 protein is one row after TCRdb ran MiXCR on the immunoSEQ multiplex PCR reads. The profile covers roughly 200,000 distinct CDR3 sequences, with about 95% appearing a single time and approximately 0.08% taken by the ten largest. Material: CD4+ T cells from PBMCs. These receptors all come from a human donor with multiple sclerosis.

The V gene is TRBV5-4, the J gene TRBJ2-5, with a weak D call TRBD1 (5 bases). The CDR3 consists of 16 residues. Germline V CDR1 and CDR2: SGHNT, YYREEE (reference sequence). The V end was cut by 4 bases, the J end by 3 bases, with 19 bases between. CDR3 sequence: CASSPWYVTDKETQYF. DNA of the CDR3: TGTGCCAGCAGCCCGTGGTACGTGACAGATAAAGAGACCCAGTACTTC.

The chain combines TRBV30 with TRBJ2-1; 12 nucleotides line up with TRBD2. The length of the CDR3 is 16 residues. V was pared by 0 bases and J by 6 bases, with 6 bases of the junction left unmatched. In germline, CDR1 is GTSNPN, CDR2 SVGIG (reference sequence). The CDR3 nucleotides are TGTGCCTGGAGTGTCCTGACTAGCGGGGGCTTCAATGAGCAGTTCTTC. Its translation: CAWSVLTSGGFNEQFF.

This clonotype was seen a single time. V and J are TRBV2 and TRBJ2-5; 7 positions match TRBD1. The trim removed 4 bases at V and 5 bases at J, leaving 13 bases unmatched. The CDR3 covers 16 residues. CDR1 is SNHLY and CDR2 is FYNNEI in the germline V gene. The CDR3 sequence is CASSGVDQGEGETQYF. The CDR3 coding sequence is TGTGCCAGCAGTGGAGTGGATCAGGGGGAAGGGGAGACCCAGTACTTC. Complete variable domain (other parts from reference TRBV2 and TRBJ2-5): EPEVTQTPSHQVTQMGQEVILRCVPISNHLYFYWYRQILGQKVEFLVSFYNNEISEKSEIFDDQFSVERPDGSNFTLKIRSTKLEDSAMYFCASSGVDQGEGETQYFGPGTRLLVL.

The genes are TRBV29-1 and TRBJ1-4; TRBD1 matches 7 bases. The CDR3 sequence is 13 residues long. CDR1 is SQVTM, CDR2 ANQGSEA, per germline. The V segment lost 6 bases and the J segment 4 bases; nucleotides outside the gene matches: 5. The CDR3 nucleotides are TGCAGCGTCCGGGACAGCGATAATGAAAAACTGTTTTTT. Its translation: CSVRDSDNEKLFF.

This rearrangement joins TRBV29-1 to TRBJ1-2, with TRBD1 as a possible D gene (6 bases). This CDR3 is 12 amino acids long. CDR1 and CDR2 (germline): SQVTM, ANQGSEA. Trimming shortened V by 7 bases and J by 7 bases, and 16 bases separated the two germline ends. As DNA, the CDR3 is TGCAGCGCCCTGGGCGGGGGGCCTGGCTACACCTTC. Its protein is CSALGGGPGYTF.

V and J are TRBV7-8 and TRBJ2-5; D possibly matches TRBD1 or TRBD2 (5 bases each). This CDR3 spans 16 amino acids. Looked up from germline, CDR1 is SGHVS and CDR2 is FQNEAQ. Between the trimmed V and J ends, which lost 5 bases and 4 bases, there was a span of 20 bases. This CDR3 reads CASSIHRAPRGETQYF. The CDR3 DNA reads as TGTGCCAGCAGCATCCACCGGGCCCCGAGGGGAGAGACCCAGTACTTC.

The table lists this clonotype with a count of one. The V and J genes are TRBV7-9 and TRBJ1-2; D unresolved. The CDR3 is made up of 11 amino acids. Per the germline V gene, CDR1 is SEHNR and CDR2 is FQNEAQ (reference sequence). V was cut by 8 bases and J by 2 bases, with 6 bases left in between. The CDR3 sequence: CASGQNYGYTF. The CDR3 DNA is TGTGCCAGCGGCCAGAACTATGGCTACACCTTC.

This CDR3 is CASSPTTEIYGYTF. DNA for the CDR3: TGTGCCAGCTCACCCACGACAGAGATCTATGGCTACACCTTC. V usage is TRBV18 and J usage is TRBJ1-2; D perhaps matches TRBD1 (5 bases). Germline values: CDR1 KGHSH, CDR2 LQKENI. The V gene lost 3 bases and the J gene lost 4 bases, with 12 bases spanning the gap. The CDR3 length is 14 residues.

The rearrangement links TRBV5-6 to TRBJ2-1; possibly TRBD1 for D (6 bases). Germline loops: CDR1 SGHDT, CDR2 YYEEEE. The CDR3 sequence is 13 residues long. V dropped 1 base and J dropped 8 bases, with 10 bases sitting between them. The CDR3 DNA sequence: TGTGCCAGCAGCTTGCAGGGGAGCGATGAGCAGTTCTTC. Translation gives CASSLQGSDEQFF.

V gene TRBV9 combines with J gene TRBJ1-2; unclear D gene. Trimming cost V 6 bases and J 0 bases, with 12 bases left between them. The CDR3 extends over 14 amino acids. Germline CDR1 reads SGDLS; CDR2 reads YYNGEE. CDR3: CASTPGRANYGYTF. DNA for the CDR3: TGTGCCAGCACCCCTGGTCGGGCTAACTATGGCTACACCTTC.

V and J are TRBV2 and TRBJ2-3; D gene unclear. CDR1 and CDR2 from the germline V gene are SNHLY and FYNNEI. This CDR3 contains 15 residues. V dropped 8 bases and J dropped 2 bases, with 17 bases sitting between them. This CDR3 reads CASGTTGVITDTQYF. The DNA of the CDR3 is TGTGCCAGCGGAACCACCGGCGTCATCACAGATACGCAGTATTTT.

This chain joins TRBV20-1 and TRBJ2-7; D is ambiguous. CDR3 size: 12 residues. Germline-derived CDR1 and CDR2 are DFQATT and SNEGSKA (reference sequence). The V and J ends lost 6 bases and 3 bases respectively, with 12 bases between them. CDR3 DNA: TGCAGTGCATACGCCAGGAGCTACGAGCAGTACTTC. As protein: CSAYARSYEQYF.

J is TRBJ1-5 and V is TRBV30; no definite D call. CDR1 GTSNPN and CDR2 SVGIG come from the germline V gene (reference sequence). Trimming took 2 bases from V and 0 from J, leaving 5 bases between them. This CDR3 has 13 residues. The CDR3 DNA reads as TGTGCCTGGAGTCCCCATAGCAATCAGCCCCAGCATTTT. Translating gives CAWSPHSNQPQHF.

In this sample, this clonotype turned up once. The chain is built from TRBV11-1 and TRBJ2-1; 7 positions agree with TRBD2. The CDR3 contains 17 residues. After removal of 4 bases from V and 5 bases from J, the junction contained 14 bases not matched to a gene. The germline CDR1 and CDR2 sequences are SGHAT and FQDESV (reference sequence). This CDR3 reads CASSSTKTSAIHNEQFF. DNA of the CDR3: TGTGCCAGCAGCTCCACAAAAACTAGCGCGATCCACAATGAGCAGTTCTTC.

V usage is TRBV9 and J usage is TRBJ2-7; no clear D. This CDR3 is built from 14 residues. Germline V gene lookup returns CDR1 SGDLS and CDR2 YYNGEE. Trimming took off 0 bases at V and 6 bases at J, with 13 bases between the two ends. The CDR3 here is CASSVAAGLGEQYF. The CDR3, as DNA: TGTGCCAGCAGCGTAGCAGCAGGCCTGGGCGAGCAGTACTTC.

V is TRBV5-4 and J is TRBJ2-3; 11 bases are a match to TRBD2. With V trimmed by 4 bases and J by 6 bases, 4 bases remained unmatched. The CDR3 consists of 14 residues. Germline CDR1 SGHNT, CDR2 YYREEE (reference sequence). The chain's CDR3 is CASSPGLAADTQYF. CDR3 sequence (DNA): TGTGCCAGCAGCCCGGGACTAGCGGCGGATACGCAGTATTTT.

The chain couples TRBV12-3 or TRBV12-4 to TRBJ1-1; weak D call: TRBD1 (5 bases). The CDR3 contains 13 residues. With 2 bases removed from V and 8 bases from J, the gap between germline ends came to 12 bases. CDR3 nucleotide sequence: TGTGCCAGCAGTTTAAGGGGTCCTGGGGAAGCTTTCTTT. Encoded protein: CASSLRGPGEAFF.

V usage is TRBV20-1 and J usage is TRBJ2-1, with D maybe TRBD2 (5 bases). V was pared by 3 bases and J by 3 bases, with 15 bases between. This CDR3 contains 15 residues. Germline-derived CDR1 and CDR2 are DFQATT and SNEGSKA (reference sequence). The CDR3 DNA is TGCAGTGCTAGTCGGTTTAGCGTCATCTACAATGAGCAGTTCTTC. Its translation: CSASRFSVIYNEQFF.

The chain is built from TRBV5-6 and TRBJ2-1, with 12 bases that match TRBD2. This CDR3 is 17 amino acids long. CDR1 SGHDT and CDR2 YYEEEE come from the germline V gene. Germline trimming cut 3 bases from V and 6 bases from J; bases unmatched to any gene: 10. The CDR3: CASSYLLAGGRRNEQFF. DNA of the CDR3: TGTGCCAGCAGCTACCTACTAGCGGGGGGCCGACGCAATGAGCAGTTCTTC.